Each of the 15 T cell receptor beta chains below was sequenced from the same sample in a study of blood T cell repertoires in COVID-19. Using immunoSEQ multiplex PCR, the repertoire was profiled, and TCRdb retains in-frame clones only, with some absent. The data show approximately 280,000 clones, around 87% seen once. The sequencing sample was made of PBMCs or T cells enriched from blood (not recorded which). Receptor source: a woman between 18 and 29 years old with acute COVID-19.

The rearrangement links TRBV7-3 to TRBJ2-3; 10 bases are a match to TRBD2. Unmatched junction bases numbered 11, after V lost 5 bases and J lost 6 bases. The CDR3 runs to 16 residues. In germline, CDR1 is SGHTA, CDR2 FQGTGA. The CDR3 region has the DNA TGTGCCAGCAGCCAAGGAGGTAGCGGGAGGCGCGATACGCAGTATTTT. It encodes CASSQGGSGRRDTQYF.

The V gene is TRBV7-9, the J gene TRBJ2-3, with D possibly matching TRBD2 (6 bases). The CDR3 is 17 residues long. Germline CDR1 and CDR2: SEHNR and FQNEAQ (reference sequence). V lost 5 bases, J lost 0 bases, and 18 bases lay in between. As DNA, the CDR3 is TGTGCCAGCAGCCCCCAGCGGCTAGCGACTAGCACAGATACGCAGTATTTT. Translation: CASSPQRLATSTDTQYF.

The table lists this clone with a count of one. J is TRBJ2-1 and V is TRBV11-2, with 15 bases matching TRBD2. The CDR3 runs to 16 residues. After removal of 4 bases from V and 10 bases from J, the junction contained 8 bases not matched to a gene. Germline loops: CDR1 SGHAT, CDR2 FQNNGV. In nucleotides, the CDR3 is TGTGCCAGCAGCTCGTCCGGGACTAGCGGGAGGAAAGAGCAGTTCTTC. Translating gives CASSSSGTSGRKEQFF.

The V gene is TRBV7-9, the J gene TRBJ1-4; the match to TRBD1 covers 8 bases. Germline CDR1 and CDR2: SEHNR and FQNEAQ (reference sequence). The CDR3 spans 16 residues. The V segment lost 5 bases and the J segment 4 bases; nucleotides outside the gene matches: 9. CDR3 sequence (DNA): TGTGCCAGCAGCATTTCAGGGGGCAGAGGTAATGAAAAACTGTTTTTT. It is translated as CASSISGGRGNEKLFF.

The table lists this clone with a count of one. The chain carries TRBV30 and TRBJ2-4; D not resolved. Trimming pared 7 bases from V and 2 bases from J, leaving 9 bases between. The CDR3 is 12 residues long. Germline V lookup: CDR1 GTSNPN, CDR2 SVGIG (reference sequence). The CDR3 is CALEYPKNIQYF. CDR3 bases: TGTGCCTTGGAGTATCCCAAAAACATTCAGTACTTC.

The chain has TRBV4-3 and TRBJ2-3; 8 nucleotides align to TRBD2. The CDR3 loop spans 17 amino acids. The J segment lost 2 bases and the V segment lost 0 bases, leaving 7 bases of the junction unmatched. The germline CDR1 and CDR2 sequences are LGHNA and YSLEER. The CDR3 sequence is CASSQEGDSGNTDTQYF. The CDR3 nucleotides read TGCGCCAGCAGCCAAGAAGGTGATAGCGGGAACACAGATACGCAGTATTTT.

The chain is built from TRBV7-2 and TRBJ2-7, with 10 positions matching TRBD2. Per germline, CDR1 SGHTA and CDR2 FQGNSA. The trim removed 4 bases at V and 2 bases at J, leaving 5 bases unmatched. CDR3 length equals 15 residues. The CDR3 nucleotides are TGTGCCAGCAGCTCTAGGACTAGCGGTGCCTACGAGCAGTACTTC. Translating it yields CASSSRTSGAYEQYF.

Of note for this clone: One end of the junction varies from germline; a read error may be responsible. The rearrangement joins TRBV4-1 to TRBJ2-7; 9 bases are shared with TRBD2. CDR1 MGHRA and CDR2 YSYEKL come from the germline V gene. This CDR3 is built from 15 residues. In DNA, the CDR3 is TGCGCCAGCAGCCAAGAGCCCCGGAGTAGCGGGAGTACGGACTTC. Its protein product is CASSQEPRSSGSTDF.

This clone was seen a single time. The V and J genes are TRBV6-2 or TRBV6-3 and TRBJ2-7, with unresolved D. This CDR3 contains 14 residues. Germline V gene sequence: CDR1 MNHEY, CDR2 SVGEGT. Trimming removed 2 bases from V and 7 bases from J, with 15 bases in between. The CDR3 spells CASSYHWAVTEQYF. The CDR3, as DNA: TGTGCCAGCAGTTACCATTGGGCCGTTACGGAGCAGTACTTC.

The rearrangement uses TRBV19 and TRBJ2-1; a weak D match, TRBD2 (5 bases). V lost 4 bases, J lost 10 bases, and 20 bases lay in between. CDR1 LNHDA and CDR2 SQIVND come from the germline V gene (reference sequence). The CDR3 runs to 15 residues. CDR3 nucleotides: TGTGCCAGTAGTACCCGACACCGAGGGAGTGACGAGCAGTTCTTC. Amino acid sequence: CASSTRHRGSDEQFF.

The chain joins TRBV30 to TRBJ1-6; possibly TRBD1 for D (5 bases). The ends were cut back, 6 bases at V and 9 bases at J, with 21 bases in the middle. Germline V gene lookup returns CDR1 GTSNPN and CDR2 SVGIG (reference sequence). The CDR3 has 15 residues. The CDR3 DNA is TGTGCCTGCCGGTTTGGCCCCAGGGCCGGTTCACCCCTCCACTTT. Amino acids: CACRFGPRAGSPLHF.

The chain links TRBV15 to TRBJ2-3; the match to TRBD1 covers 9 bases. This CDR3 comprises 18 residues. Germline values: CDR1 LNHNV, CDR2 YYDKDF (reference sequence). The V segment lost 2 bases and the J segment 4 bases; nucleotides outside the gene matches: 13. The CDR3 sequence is CATSRHRGTGLGADTQYF. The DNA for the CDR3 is TGTGCCACCAGCAGACACCGGGGGACAGGGCTTGGGGCAGATACGCAGTATTTT.

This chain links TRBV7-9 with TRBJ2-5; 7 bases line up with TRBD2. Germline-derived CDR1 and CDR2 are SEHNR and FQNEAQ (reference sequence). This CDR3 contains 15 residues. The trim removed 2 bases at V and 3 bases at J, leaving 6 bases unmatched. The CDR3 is CASSLTGGFKETQYF. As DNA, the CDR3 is TGTGCCAGCAGCTTAACGGGAGGCTTTAAAGAGACCCAGTACTTC. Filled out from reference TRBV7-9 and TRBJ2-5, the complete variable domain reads DTGVSQNPRHKITKRGQNVTFRCDPISEHNRLYWYRQTLGQGPEFLTYFQNEAQLEKSRLLSDRFSAERPKGSFSTLEIQRTEQGDSAMYLCASSLTGGFKETQYFGPGTRLLVL.

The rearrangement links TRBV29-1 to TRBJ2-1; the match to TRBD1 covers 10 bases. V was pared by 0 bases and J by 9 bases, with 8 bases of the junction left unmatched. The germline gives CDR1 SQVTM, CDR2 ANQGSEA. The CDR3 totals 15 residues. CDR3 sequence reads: CSVEERDRGSGEQFF. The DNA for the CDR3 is TGCAGCGTTGAAGAACGGGACAGGGGTTCAGGTGAGCAGTTCTTC.

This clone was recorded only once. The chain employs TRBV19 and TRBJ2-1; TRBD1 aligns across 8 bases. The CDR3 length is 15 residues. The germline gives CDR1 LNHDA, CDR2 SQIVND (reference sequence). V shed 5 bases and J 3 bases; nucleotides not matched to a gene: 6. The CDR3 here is CASSSDRGYYNEQFF. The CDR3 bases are TGTGCCAGTAGTTCTGACAGGGGATACTACAATGAGCAGTTCTTC.